One T cell receptor (beta chain) is described in this entry. The data are from a study of spatial heterogeneity in lung cancer. Regarding time point: blood at routine non-recurrence follow-up after resection. Unsorted whole RNA of tumor, nontumor lung or frozen PBMC was sequenced. TCRdb re-called the 5' RACE reads through MiXCR, storing one row per CDR3 protein. The data hold some 110,000 distinct CDR3 sequences, with 9% to 15% observed a single time. With 6 bases removed from V and 2 bases from J, the gap between germline ends came to 17 bases. Germline CDR1 MDHEN, CDR2 SYDVKM. The CDR3 has 16 residues.

The chain uses TRBV28 and TRBJ2-4; D unresolved. This TCR was sampled from a male donor with early-stage non-small cell lung cancer. The sample was PBMCs, taken at follow-up. CDR3 in amino acids: CASSPEWIATKNIQYF. CDR3 coding DNA: TGTGCCAGCAGCCCTGAATGGATTGCTACCAAAAACATTCAGTACTTC.